The text below deals with one TCR beta chain. The treatment is: some 19 received Ad26.COV2.S at low or high dose, single or two shots; about 5 received placebo; per-sample allocation not given. It was on day 63 after the first vaccine or placebo injection that samples were taken. This sample was included in a study of Ad26.COV2.S vaccination and SARS-CoV-2 variants. The CDR3 contains 15 residues. The V end was cut by 4 bases, the J end by 3 bases, with 13 bases between. Germline V lookup: CDR1 LNHDA, CDR2 SQIVND (reference sequence). This table comes from immunoSEQ multiplex PCR, and its TCRdb copy is limited to in-frame clones, with some not included. The profile shows hundreds of thousands of clones, roughly 90% of them singletons.

The J gene is TRBJ2-1, the V gene TRBV19; TRBD1 or TRBD2 may be the D gene (5 bases each). The receptor's source is a person aged 18-60 years who received the Ad26.COV2.S COVID-19 vaccine or a placebo. Sample: peripheral blood, taken in a trial of Ad26.COV2.S vaccine versus placebo. The CDR3 spells CASSTGTLGYNEQFF. For the CDR3, the DNA is TGTGCCAGTAGTACTGGGACCCTCGGCTACAATGAGCAGTTCTTC. Variable domain in full (rest from reference TRBV19 and TRBJ2-1): DGGITQSPKYLFRKEGQNVTLSCEQNLNHDAMYWYRQDPGQGLRLIYYSQIVNDFQKGDIAEGYSVSREKKESFPLTVTSAQKNPTAFYLCASSTGTLGYNEQFFGPGTRLTVL.